What follows are 14 T cell receptor beta chains derived from one specimen sequenced in a study of T cell changes during pregnancy in multiple sclerosis. Sequencing used immunoSEQ multiplex PCR; TCRdb keeps in-frame clones, though not all of them. Seen here are 65,000 to 95,000 clones, 85% to 95% observed once, and the top ten hold more than 0.75%. Sequences were derived from peripheral blood, sampled in the second trimester of pregnancy. These receptors all come from a female donor in good health, enrolled as a control in a pregnancy study.

This clone was counted between two and nine times. The chain carries TRBV5-1 and TRBJ2-7; possible D gene TRBD2, 6 bases. This CDR3 is 15 amino acids long. Trimming took off 0 bases at V and 6 bases at J, with 16 bases between the two ends. Looked up from germline, CDR1 is SGHRS and CDR2 is YFSETQ. The CDR3 loop reads CASSLGGTGLREQYF. CDR3 bases: TGCGCCAGCAGCTTGGGGGGAACCGGACTACGCGAGCAGTACTTC.

The chain couples TRBV5-1 to TRBJ1-1; TRBD1 aligns across 10 bases. The junction had 9 bases not matched to a gene; V was cut back by 3 bases and J by 4 bases. Germline V gene data show CDR1 as SGHRS and CDR2 as YFSETQ. This CDR3 is built from 16 residues. CDR3 amino acids: CASSYRTGGEGTEAFF. CDR3 coding DNA: TGCGCCAGCAGCTACCGGACAGGGGGTGAAGGCACTGAAGCTTTCTTT. Together with reference TRBV5-1 and TRBJ1-1, the CDR3 gives the full variable domain: KAGVTQTPRYLIKTRGQQVTLSCSPISGHRSVSWYQQTPGQGLQFLFEYFSETQRNKGNFPGRFSGRQFSNSRSEMNVSTLELGDSALYLCASSYRTGGEGTEAFFGQGTRLTVV.

The chain employs TRBV28 and TRBJ1-4; 7 nucleotides match TRBD1. Trimming at V came to 5 bases and at J to 2 bases, leaving 5 bases not matched to a gene. The V gene's germline CDR1 is MDHEN and CDR2 SYDVKM. This CDR3 has 15 amino acids. The CDR3 here is CASSTGQTTNEKLFF. DNA of the CDR3: TGTGCCAGCAGTACGGGACAGACTACTAATGAAAAACTGTTTTTT.

J is TRBJ2-7 and V is TRBV19; TRBD2 agrees at 8 bases. The CDR3 runs to 14 residues. CDR1 LNHDA and CDR2 SQIVND come from the germline V gene (reference sequence). J was trimmed by 6 bases and V by 3 bases; bases with no gene match: 7. The CDR3 DNA follows: TGTGCCAGTAGTATTAGCGGGGCGTCCGGCGAGCAGTACTTC. This codes for CASSISGASGEQYF.

The chain couples TRBV29-1 to TRBJ2-1, with a weak D call TRBD1 (5 bases). This CDR3 spans 15 amino acids. Trimming removed 0 bases at V and 7 bases at J, with 16 bases between. Germline CDR1 reads SQVTM; CDR2 reads ANQGSEA. The chain's CDR3 is CSVEDLGRVMNEQFF. The CDR3 DNA reads TGCAGCGTTGAAGATCTGGGCAGGGTTATGAATGAGCAGTTCTTC.

This clone is a singleton in its sample. The J gene is TRBJ1-2, the V gene TRBV2; D is possibly TRBD1 (5 bases). V was pared by 5 bases and J by 0 bases, with 7 bases between. The germline gives CDR1 SNHLY, CDR2 FYNNEI. There are 13 residues in the CDR3. CDR3 nucleotide sequence: TGTGCCAGCAGTATGACAGCTAACTATGGCTACACCTTC. It codes for CASSMTANYGYTF.

The chain joins TRBV19 to TRBJ1-1, with TRBD1 matching 8 bases. This CDR3 region has 13 residues. Per germline, CDR1 LNHDA and CDR2 SQIVND (reference sequence). V shed 9 bases, J shed 2 bases, and the junction held 5 bases outside the gene matches. The DNA for the CDR3 is TGTGCCAGCTGGACAGGGAGAAACACTGAAGCTTTCTTT. Translating gives CASWTGRNTEAFF.

The chain carries TRBV14 and TRBJ1-2; D ambiguous. Trimming left V 1 base short and J 7 bases short, with 10 bases between. From germline, CDR1 is SGHDN and CDR2 FVKESK. The CDR3 length is 13 residues. The chain's CDR3 is CASSQAQVFGYTF. CDR3 nucleotide sequence: TGTGCCAGCAGCCAAGCCCAGGTTTTTGGCTACACCTTC.

The chain couples TRBV7-6 to TRBJ2-3; TRBD2 aligns across 13 bases. Germline V gene lookup returns CDR1 SGHVS and CDR2 FNYEAQ. The CDR3 covers 16 residues. V gave up 5 bases and J gave up 0 bases; unmatched junction bases: 2. The CDR3 DNA is TGTGCCAGCAGCCAGACTAGCGGGAGGAGCACAGATACGCAGTATTTT. Amino acid sequence: CASSQTSGRSTDTQYF.

This clone was detected once. One end of the junction is discordant with germline, which a read error may explain. The chain uses TRBV9 and TRBJ2-3; TRBD1 might be the D (6 bases). Looked up from germline, CDR1 is SGDLS and CDR2 is YYNGEE. CDR3 length: 15 residues. CDR3 coding DNA: TGTGCCAGCAGCGCGGACAGTTGGGGCACATATACGCAGTATTTT. This codes for CASSADSWGTYTQYF.

Notes on this clone: One junction end disagrees with the germline gene, perhaps due to a read error. J is TRBJ1-3 and V is TRBV11-2; maybe TRBD1 (5 bases). The germline CDR1 and CDR2 sequences are SGHAT and FQNNGV. CDR3 length: 16 amino acids. In DNA, the CDR3 is TGTGCCAGCAGCCTAGAAGGAGGGGACTCCCGAAACACCATATATTTT. Protein product: CASSLEGGDSRNTIYF.

The chain recombines TRBV11-3 with TRBJ2-7, with 8 bases that match TRBD2. In germline, CDR1 is SGHNT, CDR2 YENEEA. The CDR3 is 15 residues long. The ends lost 1 base at V and 3 bases at J; junction bases unmatched: 5. This CDR3 reads CASSLGAGASYEQYF. The CDR3 coding sequence is TGTGCCAGCAGCTTAGGAGCGGGAGCAAGCTACGAGCAGTACTTC.

The chain has TRBV7-2 and TRBJ1-5; D uncertain. V lost 5 bases to trimming and J lost 6 bases, with 11 bases between them. CDR1 and CDR2 from the germline V gene are SGHTA and FQGNSA. The CDR3 runs to 13 residues. For the CDR3, the DNA is TGTGCCAGCAGCCGACATAATAGTCAGCCCCAGCATTTT. Amino acid sequence: CASSRHNSQPQHF.

This sequence joins TRBV4-2 and TRBJ1-2, with 11 bases lining up with TRBD1. Germline CDR1 and CDR2: LGHNA and YNFKEQ. The length of the CDR3 is 17 residues. The V segment lost 3 bases and the J segment 7 bases; nucleotides outside the gene matches: 13. The CDR3 nucleotides are TGTGCCAGCAGCCACGTCGGACAGGGGGCCGGCGATGGTGGCTACACCTTC. Its protein product is CASSHVGQGAGDGGYTF.